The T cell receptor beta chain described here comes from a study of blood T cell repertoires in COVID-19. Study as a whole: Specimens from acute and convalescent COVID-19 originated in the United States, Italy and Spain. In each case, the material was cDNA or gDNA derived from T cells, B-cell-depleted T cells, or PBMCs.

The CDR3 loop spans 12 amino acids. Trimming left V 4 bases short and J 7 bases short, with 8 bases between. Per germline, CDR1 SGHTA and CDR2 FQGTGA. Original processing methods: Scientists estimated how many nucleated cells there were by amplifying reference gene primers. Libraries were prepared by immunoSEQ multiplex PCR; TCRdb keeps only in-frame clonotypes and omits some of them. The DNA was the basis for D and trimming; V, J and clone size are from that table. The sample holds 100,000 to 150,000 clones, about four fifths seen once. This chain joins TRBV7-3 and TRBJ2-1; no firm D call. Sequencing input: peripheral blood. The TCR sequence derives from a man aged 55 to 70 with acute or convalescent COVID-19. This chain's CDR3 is CASSSPPNEQFF. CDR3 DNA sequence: TGTGCCAGCAGCTCCCCCCCGAATGAGCAGTTCTTC. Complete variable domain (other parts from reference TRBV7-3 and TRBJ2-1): GAGVSQTPSNKVTEKGKYVELRCDPISGHTALYWYRQSLGQGPEFLIYFQGTGAADDSGLPNDRFFAVRPEGSVSTLKIQRTERGDSAVYLCASSSPPNEQFFGPGTRLTVL.